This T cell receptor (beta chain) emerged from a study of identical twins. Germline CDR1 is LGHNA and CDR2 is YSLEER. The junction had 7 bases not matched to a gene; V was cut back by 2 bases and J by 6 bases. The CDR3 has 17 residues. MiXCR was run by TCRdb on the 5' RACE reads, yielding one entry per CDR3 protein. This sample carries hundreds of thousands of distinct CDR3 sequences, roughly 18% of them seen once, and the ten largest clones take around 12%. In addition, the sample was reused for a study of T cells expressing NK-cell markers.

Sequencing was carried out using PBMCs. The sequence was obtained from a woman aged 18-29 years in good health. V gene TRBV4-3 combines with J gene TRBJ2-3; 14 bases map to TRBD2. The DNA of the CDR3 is TGCGCCAGCAGCCAACAAAGTAGGACTAGCGGGAGGGATACGCAGTATTTT. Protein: CASSQQSRTSGRDTQYF.